The present TCR beta chain was sequenced within a study of graft-versus-host responses after intestinal transplantation. Study in general: Anti-thymocyte globulin was used for induction in all recipients, who then took tacrolimus and steroids for approximately 3 years.

Profiling relied on immunoSEQ multiplex PCR, and the TCRdb table lists in-frame clones only, not all of them. Altogether about 69,000 clones are present, roughly 92% being singletons, with the ten largest covering about 6.7%. Post-transplant bone marrow came from the posterior iliac crest or another site. General study findings and limits: Recipient marrow harbored GvH clones, some of which surfaced first in ileum or blood.

On this clone: The antigen remains undetermined.

The sequences come from bone marrow, collected 700 to 750 days after intestinal transplantation. The sequence came from a human patient who received an intestinal transplant, so some T cells may come from the graft donor.

In nucleotides, the CDR3 is TGTGCCAGCACCCAGGAGGGAGTGCGTAGAGAGACCCAGTACTTC. Protein product: CASTQEGVRRETQYF. This sequence joins TRBV6-6 and TRBJ2-5, with D perhaps matching TRBD2 (6 bases). The CDR3 runs to 15 residues. Per the germline V gene, CDR1 is MNHNY and CDR2 is SVGAGI (reference sequence). V lost 7 bases to trimming and J lost 4 bases, with 19 bases between them.